This T cell receptor (beta chain) was recorded in a study of shared clonotypes between healthy human individuals. Study summary: The donors, two women and a few men, were aged 18 to 49.

General observations from the study: Unshared clonotypes carried lower generation probabilities than those common to all four donors.

Repertoires were generated with immunoSEQ multiplex PCR, while TCRdb's copy carries only in-frame clones and drops some. The sample includes roughly 500,000 clones, about 96% of them seen just once. In the case of this clone: Antigen unknown.

This CDR3 is built from 15 residues. Per the germline V gene, CDR1 is SGHRS and CDR2 is YFSETQ. Trimming removed 4 bases from V and 1 base from J; junction bases left unmatched: 7. Donation came from healthy HIV-negative adults that had no recent acute infections or vaccinations. CD45RA-negative memory and CD45RA+ naive subsets were split from the CD4+ cells. The sample taken for sequencing was naive CD4+ T cells sorted from blood. Described subset: CD45RA+ positively selected. The TCR was taken from a woman in her 30s in good health. J is TRBJ2-7 and V is TRBV5-1; TRBD2 aligns across 8 bases. CDR3: CASSPVAGRSYEQYF. CDR3 DNA: TGCGCCAGCAGCCCCGTAGCGGGACGATCCTACGAGCAGTACTTC. Full variable domain (missing parts from reference TRBV5-1 and TRBJ2-7): KAGVTQTPRYLIKTRGQQVTLSCSPISGHRSVSWYQQTPGQGLQFLFEYFSETQRNKGNFPGRFSGRQFSNSRSEMNVSTLELGDSALYLCASSPVAGRSYEQYFGPGTRLTVT.